This T cell receptor (beta chain) comes out of a study of Ad26.COV2.S vaccination and SARS-CoV-2 variants. CDR1 is SGHTA, CDR2 FQGTGA, per germline. With 5 bases removed from V and 3 bases from J, the gap between germline ends came to 10 bases. The CDR3 consists of 13 residues. Concerning this clone: Different DNA sequences within this sample yield the same CDR3.

Only in-frame clones appear in the TCRdb table, and some are missing; sequencing was by immunoSEQ multiplex PCR. This table holds some 340,000 clones, approximately 80% found once. Treatment meaning: some 20 received Ad26.COV2.S at low or high dose, single or two shots; 5 received placebo; per-sample allocation not given. Samples analyzed were those drawn on day 63 after the first vaccine or placebo injection. The sample in question was peripheral blood, obtained in a trial of Ad26.COV2.S vaccine versus placebo. The chain has TRBV7-3 and TRBJ1-1; D call uncertain. The TCR comes from a person between 18 and 60 years old who received the Ad26.COV2.S COVID-19 vaccine or a placebo. The DNA of the CDR3 is TGTGCCAGCAGCCTTAGAACGGACACTGAAGCTTTCTTT. Its protein product is CASSLRTDTEAFF.